This is a list of T cell receptor beta chains from one sample in a study of CD8+CD57+ T cells in acquired aplastic anemia. TCRdb called the reads again in MiXCR, with one record for every CDR3 protein. This table has about 210,000 distinct CDR3 sequences, roughly 35% appearing once. Input material: sorted CD4+, CD8+, or CD8+CD57+ T cells (not recorded which) from PBMCs. These receptor sequences come from a human donor in good health, serving as a control. CDR3s include the opening cysteine and the closing phenylalanine or tryptophan. A D gene is named only where the DNA matches it firmly. Size values are once, few and many counts, or a class for expanded clones, and some rows have none.

size: NA
D: TRBD1
V: TRBV24-1
length: 15
J: TRBJ2-1
CDR3: CATSDGTGDNNEQFF
DNA: TGTGCCACCAGCGACGGGACAGGGGACAACAATGAGCAGTTCTTC

size: NA
D: TRBD1
V: TRBV7-6
length: 14
J: TRBJ2-7
CDR3: CASSLGDRGHEQYF
DNA: TGTGCCAGCAGCCTGGGGGACAGGGGGCACGAGCAGTACTTC

size: many
D: NA
V: TRBV7-9
length: 13
J: TRBJ1-5
CDR3: CASSLGDNQPQHF
DNA: TGTGCCAGCAGCCTTGGTGACAATCAGCCCCAGCATTTT

size: many
D: NA
V: TRBV19
length: 16
J: TRBJ1-1
CDR3: CASSDLAGDWGAEAFF
DNA: TGTGCCAGTAGCGACCTGGCGGGGGATTGGGGCGCTGAAGCTTTCTTT

size: few
D: TRBD2
V: TRBV2
length: 15
J: TRBJ2-3
CDR3: CASSESGGGTDTQYF
DNA: TGTGCCAGCAGTGAGAGCGGGGGGGGCACAGATACGCAGTATTTT

size: NA
D: NA
V: TRBV25-1
length: 16
J: TRBJ1-1
CDR3: CASSGLSTGMNTEAFF
DNA: TGTGCCAGCAGTGGGCTCTCGACAGGCATGAACACTGAAGCTTTCTTT

size: many
D: NA
V: TRBV30
length: 12
J: TRBJ1-5
CDR3: CAWSPGDQPQHF
DNA: TGTGCCTGGAGTCCAGGCGATCAGCCCCAGCATTTT

size: few
D: NA
V: TRBV10-3
length: 12
J: TRBJ2-3
CDR3: CAIREGADTQYF
DNA: TGTGCCATCAGAGAAGGGGCAGATACGCAGTATTTT

size: many
D: TRBD2
V: TRBV24-1
length: 18
J: TRBJ2-3
CDR3: CATSDLQAGGPWADTQYF
DNA: TGTGCCACCAGTGATTTGCAGGCGGGAGGGCCCTGGGCAGATACGCAGTATTTT

size: many
D: TRBD2
V: TRBV10-3
length: 15
J: TRBJ2-5
CDR3: CAISDRAGGGSAQYF
DNA: TGTGCCATCAGTGACCGAGCGGGGGGCGGTTCGGCCCAGTACTTC

size: NA
D: NA
V: TRBV6-5
length: 13
J: TRBJ1-1
CDR3: CASSYMEGTEAFF
DNA: TGTGCCAGCAGTTACATGGAAGGCACTGAAGCTTTCTTT